What follows describes a single TCR beta chain. This clonotype was counted between two and nine times. The clone's antigen remains unknown. Qualities for individual bases were not recorded, and no much larger clone is one base off. These data are taken from a study of T-cell memory formation after mild COVID-19 (dated by TCRdb to the early 2020s). Looking at the study overall: TCR sequence clusters from the two donors were found to be largely donor specific. In a couple of donors, T-cell clones that expanded and contracted after mild COVID-19 were tracked by sequencing TCRalpha and TCRbeta repertoires over time. The cohort comprised two young, previously healthy adult volunteers, one female and one male.

These reads were obtained on an Illumina NovaSeq 6000. Using 5'RACE with constant-segment primers, TCRalpha and TCRbeta cDNA libraries were constructed, with sample barcodes and unique molecular identifiers added in the process. Trizol reagent was used to extract RNA from every sample. Library amplification was performed in two PCR steps, and a second sample barcode and Illumina TruSeq adapters were introduced in the second step. Libraries were sequenced on an Illumina NovaSeq with 2 x 150 bp paired-end reads. In the original analysis: Demultiplexing of reads and collapsing into UMI-guided consensus sequences were performed with migec v1.2.7. Using mixcr v2.1.11, the UMI consensuses were aligned to TRA and TRB V and J templates and assembled into clonotypes. A clonotype was counted as expanded or contracted only when both edgeR and NoisET called the clonotype significant, with the noise models trained on biological replicates. edgeR calls used a false discovery rate-adjusted p below 0.01 and a log2 fold-change threshold of 1. As an exploratory analysis of dynamics, max-normalized trajectories of the 1000 most abundant clonotypes were examined by PCA with hierarchical clustering. Each responding clone was given a CD4 or CD8 phenotype based on the CD4+ and CD8+ repertoires, which had been sequenced separately. Using fastp trimming at Q25 and MiXCR clonotype assembly, TCRdb reanalyzed the public sequencing data and kept in-frame beta chains. Records with the same CDR3 protein are collapsed into one entry carrying the most frequent genes and DNA. The V and J calls reflect TCRdb's pipeline rather than the authors' work. Counted in this sample were about 58,000 distinct CDR3 sequences; approximately 30% of them appeared once. Jointly, the top ten make up roughly 47% of the sample.

Ficoll-Paque density gradient centrifugation was used to isolate PBMCs. Results and caveats for the whole study, not just this receptor: Some responding clones were found in pre-infection memory, which suggests that pre-existing cross-reactive memory T cells took part in the SARS-CoV-2 response. Only a couple of mild cases were covered by the study, and larger cohorts that include severe cases with pre-infection samples were considered necessary. Contracting CD4+ clones appeared mostly in the CM and EM memory subsets, whereas CD8+ clones were enriched in EMRA. Whether the second-wave clones peaking on day 37 were SARS-CoV-2 specific was not confirmed. Clones contracting from day 15 to 85 had balanced CD4/CD8 phenotypes, while a second wave expanding from day 15 to 37 was biased towards CD4+.

From its cysteine to its phenylalanine, the CDR3 spans 11 amino acids. The only DNA kept is the CDR3, 33 bases in frame from the first base. V drops 7 bases and J drops 7 bases, leaving 8 bases in between. Based on the germline V gene, the CDR1 and CDR2 sequences are MNHEY and SVGEGT. This receptor was obtained from a man aged 18 to 30 who had mild COVID-19 (a few samples of this study predate the infection). The sample titles of this study are shuffled in the database, so cell type and time point are left out; the donor was told from shared clones. The sequenced sample was PBMCs or a T cell subset sorted from them (not recorded which). The sequence links TRBV6-2 or TRBV6-3 to TRBJ2-1; the D gene is perhaps TRBD2, on 5 matching bases. The nucleotide sequence reads as follows: TGTGCCAGCACAGCGGCAAATGAGCAGTTCTTC. It translates as CASTAANEQFF.